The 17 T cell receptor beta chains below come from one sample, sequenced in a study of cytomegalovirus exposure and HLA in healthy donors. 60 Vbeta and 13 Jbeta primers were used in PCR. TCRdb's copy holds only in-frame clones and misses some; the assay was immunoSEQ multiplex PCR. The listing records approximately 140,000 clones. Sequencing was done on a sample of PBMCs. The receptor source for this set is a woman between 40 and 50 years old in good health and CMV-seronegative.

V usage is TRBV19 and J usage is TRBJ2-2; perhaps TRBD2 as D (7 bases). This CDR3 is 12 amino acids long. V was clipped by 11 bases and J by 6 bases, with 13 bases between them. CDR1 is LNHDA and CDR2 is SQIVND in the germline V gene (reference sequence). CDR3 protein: CASREGAGELFF. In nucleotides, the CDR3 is TGTGCCTCCAGGGAGGGGGCCGGGGAGCTGTTTTTT.

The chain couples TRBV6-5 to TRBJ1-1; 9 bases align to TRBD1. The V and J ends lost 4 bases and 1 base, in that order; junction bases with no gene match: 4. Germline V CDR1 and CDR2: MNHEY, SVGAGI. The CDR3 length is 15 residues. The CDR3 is CASSSRTGENTEAFF. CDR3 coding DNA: TGTGCCAGCAGTTCCCGGACAGGGGAGAACACTGAAGCTTTCTTT.

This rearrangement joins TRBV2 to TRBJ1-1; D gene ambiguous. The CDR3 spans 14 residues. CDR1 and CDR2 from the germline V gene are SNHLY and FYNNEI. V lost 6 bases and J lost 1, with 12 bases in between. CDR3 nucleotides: TGTGCCAGCAGAAGAGGCGAGGGGAACACTGAAGCTTTCTTT. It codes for CASRRGEGNTEAFF.

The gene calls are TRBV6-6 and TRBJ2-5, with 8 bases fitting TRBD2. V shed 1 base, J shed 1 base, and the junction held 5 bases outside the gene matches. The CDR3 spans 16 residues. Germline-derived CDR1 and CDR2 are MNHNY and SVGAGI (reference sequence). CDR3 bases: TGTGCCAGCAGTTACTGGGCGGGGGGATTCCAAGAGACCCAGTACTTC. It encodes CASSYWAGGFQETQYF.

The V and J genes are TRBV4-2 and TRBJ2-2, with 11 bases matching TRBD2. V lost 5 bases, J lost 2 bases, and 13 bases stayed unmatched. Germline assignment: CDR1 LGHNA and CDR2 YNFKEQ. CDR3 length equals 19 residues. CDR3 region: CASSSHGSSGGPNTGELFF. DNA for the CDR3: TGTGCCAGCAGCTCCCACGGGTCTAGCGGGGGGCCCAACACCGGGGAGCTGTTTTTT.

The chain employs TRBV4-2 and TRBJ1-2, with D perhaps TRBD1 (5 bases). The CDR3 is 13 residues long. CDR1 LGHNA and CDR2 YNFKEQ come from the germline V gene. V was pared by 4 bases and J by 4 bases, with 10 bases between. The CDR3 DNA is TGTGCCAGCAGCCTGACAGCAACCTATGGCTACACCTTC. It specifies CASSLTATYGYTF.

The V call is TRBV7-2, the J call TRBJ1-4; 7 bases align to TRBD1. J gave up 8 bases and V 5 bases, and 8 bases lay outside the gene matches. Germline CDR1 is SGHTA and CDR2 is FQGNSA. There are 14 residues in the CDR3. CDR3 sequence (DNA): TGTGCCAGCAGCCGACAGGGAAGAAAGGAAAAACTGTTTTTT. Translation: CASSRQGRKEKLFF. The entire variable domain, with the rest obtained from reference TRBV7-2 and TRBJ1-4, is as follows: GAGVSQSPSNKVTEKGKDVELRCDPISGHTALYWYRQSLGQGLEFLIYFQGNSAPDKSGLPSDRFSAERTGGSVSTLTIQRTQQEDSAVYLCASSRQGRKEKLFFGSGTQLSVL.

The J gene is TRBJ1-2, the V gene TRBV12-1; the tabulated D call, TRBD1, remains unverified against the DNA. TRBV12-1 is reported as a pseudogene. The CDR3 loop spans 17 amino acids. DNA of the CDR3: TGTGCCAGCAGACCCGATGACAGGCCGCATAGGAACTATGGCTACACCTTC. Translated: CASRPDDRPHRNYGYTF.

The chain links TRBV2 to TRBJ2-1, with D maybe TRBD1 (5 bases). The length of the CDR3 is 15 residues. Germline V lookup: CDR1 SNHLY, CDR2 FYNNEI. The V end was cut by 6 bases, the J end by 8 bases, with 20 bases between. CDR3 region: CASRGRSWSQDEQFF. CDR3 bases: TGTGCCAGCAGGGGGCGATCATGGTCGCAGGATGAGCAGTTCTTC.

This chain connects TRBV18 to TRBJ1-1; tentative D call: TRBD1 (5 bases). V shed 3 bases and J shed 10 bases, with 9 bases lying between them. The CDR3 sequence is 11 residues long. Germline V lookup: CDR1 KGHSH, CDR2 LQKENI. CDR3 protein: CASSPAGTAFF. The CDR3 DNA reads TGTGCCAGCTCACCTGCGGGGACAGCTTTCTTT.

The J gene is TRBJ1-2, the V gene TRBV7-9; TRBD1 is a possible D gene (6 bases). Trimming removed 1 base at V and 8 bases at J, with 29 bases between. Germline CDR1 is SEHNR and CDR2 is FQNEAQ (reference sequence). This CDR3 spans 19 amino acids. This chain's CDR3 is CASSLGHGETGPSQGGYTF. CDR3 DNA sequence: TGTGCCAGCAGCTTAGGACACGGTGAGACAGGCCCCAGCCAAGGGGGCTACACCTTC.

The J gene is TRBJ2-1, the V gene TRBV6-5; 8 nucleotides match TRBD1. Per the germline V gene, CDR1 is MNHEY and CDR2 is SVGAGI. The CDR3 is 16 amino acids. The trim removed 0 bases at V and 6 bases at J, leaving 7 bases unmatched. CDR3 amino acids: CASSYSDRGGSNEQFF. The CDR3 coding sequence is TGTGCCAGCAGTTACTCTGACAGGGGAGGAAGCAATGAGCAGTTCTTC.

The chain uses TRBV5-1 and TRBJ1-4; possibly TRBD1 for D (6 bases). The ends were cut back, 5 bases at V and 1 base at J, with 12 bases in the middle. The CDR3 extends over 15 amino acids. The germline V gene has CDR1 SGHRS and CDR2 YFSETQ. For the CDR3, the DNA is TGCGCCAGCAGTTCTACAGGGTTAACTAATGAAAAACTGTTTTTT. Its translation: CASSSTGLTNEKLFF. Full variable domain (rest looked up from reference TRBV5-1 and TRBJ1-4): KAGVTQTPRYLIKTRGQQVTLSCSPISGHRSVSWYQQTPGQGLQFLFEYFSETQRNKGNFPGRFSGRQFSNSRSEMNVSTLELGDSALYLCASSSTGLTNEKLFFGSGTQLSVL.

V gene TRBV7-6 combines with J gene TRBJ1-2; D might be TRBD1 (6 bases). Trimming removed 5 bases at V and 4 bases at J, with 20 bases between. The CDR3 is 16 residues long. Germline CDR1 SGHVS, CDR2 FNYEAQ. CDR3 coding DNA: TGTGCCAGCAGCCCCCGGGTCGGGGGGGGCCTCTATGGCTACACCTTC. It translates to CASSPRVGGGLYGYTF.

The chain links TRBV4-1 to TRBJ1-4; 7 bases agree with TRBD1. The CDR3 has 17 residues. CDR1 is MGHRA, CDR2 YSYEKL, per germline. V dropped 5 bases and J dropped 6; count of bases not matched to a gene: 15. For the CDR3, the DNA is TGCGCCAGCAGCGCGAATATACCCCCCGACAGGGATGAAAAACTGTTTTTT. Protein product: CASSANIPPDRDEKLFF.

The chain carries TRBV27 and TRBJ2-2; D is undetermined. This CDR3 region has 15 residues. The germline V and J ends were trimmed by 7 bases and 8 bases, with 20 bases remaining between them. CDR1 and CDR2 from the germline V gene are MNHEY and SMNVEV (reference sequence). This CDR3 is CASTRLNSHSGELFF. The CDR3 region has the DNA TGTGCCAGCACGCGTCTAAACTCCCACTCGGGGGAGCTGTTTTTT.

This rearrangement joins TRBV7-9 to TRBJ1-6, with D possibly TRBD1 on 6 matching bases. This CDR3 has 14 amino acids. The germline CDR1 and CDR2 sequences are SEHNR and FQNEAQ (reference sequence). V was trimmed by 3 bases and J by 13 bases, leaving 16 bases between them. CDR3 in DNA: TGTGCCAGCAGCTTTCGGGGGGCTGTTGGGCCCCTCCACTTT. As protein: CASSFRGAVGPLHF.